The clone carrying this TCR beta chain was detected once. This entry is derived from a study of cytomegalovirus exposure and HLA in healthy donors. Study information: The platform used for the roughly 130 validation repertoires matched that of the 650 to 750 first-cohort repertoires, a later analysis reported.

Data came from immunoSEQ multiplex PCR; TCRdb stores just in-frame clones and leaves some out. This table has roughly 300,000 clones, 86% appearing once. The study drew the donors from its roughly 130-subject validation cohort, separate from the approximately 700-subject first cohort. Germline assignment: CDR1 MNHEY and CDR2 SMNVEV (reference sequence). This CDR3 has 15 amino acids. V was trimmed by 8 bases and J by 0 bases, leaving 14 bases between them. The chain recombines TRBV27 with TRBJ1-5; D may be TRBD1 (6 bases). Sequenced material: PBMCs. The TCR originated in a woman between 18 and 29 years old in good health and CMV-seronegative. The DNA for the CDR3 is TGTGCCAGCCGGCGGGGGGCGTCTAGCAATCAGCCCCAGCATTTT. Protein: CASRRGASSNQPQHF.